What follows is one T cell receptor beta chain and its context. What it binds is not known. Just one base apart from a much larger clone, this may be a read error. The data are from a study of prognosis after radiotherapy for stage I lung cancer. Genomic DNA yielded TCR beta CDR3, amplified by two-round multiplex PCR. TRBV and TRBJ genes each had their own specific primers in first-round PCR. TCRdb itself ran the multiplex PCR reads through MiXCR, one entry per CDR3 protein. The table has around 63,000 distinct CDR3 sequences, about a quarter seen once. Findings of the study overall: It was in patients who developed distant metastases that Shannon entropy after stereotactic body radiation therapy was lower.

Trimming removed 5 bases from V and 1 base from J, with 8 bases in between. Looked up from germline, CDR1 is MNHEY and CDR2 is SVGEGT. The CDR3 contains 13 residues. The sample was PBMCs, taken before or after stereotactic body radiation therapy (not recorded which). The sequence came from a donor older than 45 with non-small cell lung cancer. The chain employs TRBV6-2 or TRBV6-3 and TRBJ2-5, with D unclear. CDR3 region: CASSPSVQETQYF. DNA of the CDR3: TGTGCCAGCAGTCCCAGTGTCCAAGAGACCCAGTACTTC.